The 24 T cell receptor beta chains below come from one sample, sequenced in a study of blood T cell repertoires in COVID-19. Clones were read by immunoSEQ multiplex PCR, and TCRdb kept only the in-frame ones, dropping some. This sample carries around 270,000 clones, approximately 89% of them seen once, and the ten largest clones take 2% to 2.5%. Sequencing used peripheral blood. All receptors come from a woman aged 45 to 65 with acute or convalescent COVID-19.

This chain joins TRBV18 and TRBJ2-7; TRBD2 is a possible D gene (5 bases). CDR1 is KGHSH, CDR2 LQKENI, per germline. The V and J ends lost 0 bases and 5 bases respectively, with 11 bases between them. The CDR3 spans 14 residues. The CDR3 coding sequence is TGTGCCAGCTCACCACCGGGGAGCCTCCACGAGCAGTACTTC. It translates to CASSPPGSLHEQYF.

This chain uses TRBV27 with TRBJ2-7; D ambiguous. The CDR3 is made up of 13 amino acids. Trimming removed 8 bases from V and 4 bases from J, with 15 bases in between. CDR1 is MNHEY and CDR2 is SMNVEV in the germline V gene (reference sequence). The CDR3 bases are TGTGCCAGCTCTGTGGGCAGACCGTACGAGCAGTACTTC. The encoded protein is CASSVGRPYEQYF.

The chain employs TRBV29-1 and TRBJ2-7, with 8 bases fitting TRBD1. Germline V CDR1 and CDR2: SQVTM, ANQGSEA. The CDR3 extends over 13 amino acids. After removal of 6 bases from V and 2 bases from J, the junction contained 6 bases not matched to a gene. As DNA, the CDR3 is TGCAGCGTCAACAGGGGGGAAACCTACGAGCAGTACTTC. Translated: CSVNRGETYEQYF.

The chain combines TRBV28 with TRBJ2-3; maybe TRBD2 (6 bases). Germline CDR1 and CDR2: MDHEN and SYDVKM. This CDR3 is built from 16 residues. Trimming shortened V by 3 bases and J by 1 base, and 14 bases separated the two germline ends. CDR3: CASSLSVGGGTDTQYF. CDR3 nucleotides: TGTGCCAGCAGTTTGAGCGTCGGCGGGGGCACAGATACGCAGTATTTT.

V is TRBV4-1 and J is TRBJ1-5, with D possibly being TRBD1 (5 bases). The germline V gene has CDR1 MGHRA and CDR2 YSYEKL. The CDR3 length is 14 residues. Trimming shortened V by 0 bases and J by 2 bases, and 5 bases separated the two germline ends. The CDR3 DNA sequence: TGCGCCAGCAGCCAAGACAGGGGCAATCAGCCCCAGCATTTT. Translated: CASSQDRGNQPQHF.

The gene calls are TRBV28 and TRBJ2-7; 11 bases are a match to TRBD2. The J segment lost 3 bases and the V segment lost 4 bases, leaving 8 bases of the junction unmatched. Germline lookup yields CDR1 MDHEN and CDR2 SYDVKM. CDR3 size: 16 residues. The CDR3 nucleotides are TGTGCCAGCAGTTCGCCCCTTAGCGGGAGGGACTACGAGCAGTACTTC. It specifies CASSSPLSGRDYEQYF.

The CDR3 protein is CASSISGRAVNEQFF. The CDR3 DNA sequence: TGTGCCAGCAGCATTAGCGGGAGGGCCGTGAATGAGCAGTTCTTC. J is TRBJ2-1 and V is TRBV9; 11 bases agree with TRBD2. CDR1 is SGDLS, CDR2 YYNGEE, per germline. The V and J ends lost 4 bases and 7 bases, in that order; junction bases with no gene match: 7. This CDR3 is built from 15 residues.

V usage is TRBV5-4 and J usage is TRBJ2-6; D gene unclear. V was cut by 1 base and J by 2 bases, with 7 bases left in between. CDR1 and CDR2 from the germline V gene are SGHNT and YYREEE (reference sequence). The CDR3 consists of 15 residues. CDR3 coding DNA: TGTGCCAGCAGCTTGTTACAGCCTGGGGCCAACGTCCTGACTTTC. It yields the protein CASSLLQPGANVLTF.

The chain couples TRBV5-1 to TRBJ1-1; D unclear. The V gene's germline CDR1 is SGHRS and CDR2 YFSETQ. The CDR3 extends over 16 amino acids. V was shortened by 1 base and J by 1 base, with 14 bases between the two germline ends. The CDR3 DNA sequence: TGCGCCAGCAGCTTGTCCGGGGAAGCTGGGAACACTGAAGCTTTCTTT. This codes for CASSLSGEAGNTEAFF.

This chain links TRBV10-3 with TRBJ1-2; TRBD1 aligns across 8 bases. CDR1 is ENHRY, CDR2 SYGVKD, per germline. Trimming took 6 bases from V and 2 from J; bases not matched to a gene: 8. The CDR3 runs 15 residues. In DNA, the CDR3 is TGTGCCATCAGCCTAGGACAGGGAGAGAACTATGGCTACACCTTC. Translated: CAISLGQGENYGYTF.

The V gene is TRBV7-2, the J gene TRBJ2-1; TRBD1 matches 7 bases. Unmatched junction bases numbered 8, after V lost 8 bases and J lost 4 bases. In germline, CDR1 is SGHTA, CDR2 FQGNSA. CDR3 length equals 14 residues. The CDR3 is CASELGTEYNEQFF. CDR3 nucleotide sequence: TGTGCCAGCGAGCTCGGGACAGAATACAATGAGCAGTTCTTC. Based on the CDR3 plus reference TRBV7-2 and TRBJ2-1, the full variable domain is GAGVSQSPSNKVTEKGKDVELRCDPISGHTALYWYRQSLGQGLEFLIYFQGNSAPDKSGLPSDRFSAERTGGSVSTLTIQRTQQEDSAVYLCASELGTEYNEQFFGPGTRLTVL.

CDR3 amino acids: CATSRDPSAQVEAFF. CDR3 bases: TGTGCCACCAGCAGAGACCCCAGTGCGCAGGTCGAAGCTTTCTTT. The V and J genes are TRBV15 and TRBJ1-1, with D unresolved. The length of the CDR3 is 15 residues. V shed 0 bases and J shed 8 bases, with 16 bases lying between them. CDR1 is LNHNV, CDR2 YYDKDF, per germline (reference sequence).

Comment on this clone: At one boundary the junction diverges from the germline segment, which might be a read error. The gene calls are TRBV7-7 and TRBJ2-7; 13 bases match TRBD2. The CDR3 length is 16 residues. CDR1 SSHAT and CDR2 FNYEAQ come from the germline V gene (reference sequence). The CDR3 loop reads CASSVGLAGASAEQYF. The CDR3 DNA sequence: TGTGCTAGCAGCGTCGGACTAGCGGGAGCTTCTGCCGAGCAGTACTTC.

V and J are TRBV4-3 and TRBJ2-3; D is undetermined. The CDR3 has 15 residues. The V gene's germline CDR1 is LGHNA and CDR2 YSLEER. V gave up 2 bases and J gave up 6 bases, with 15 bases separating them. The CDR3 sequence: CASSQPSSTSDTQYF. The CDR3 region has the DNA TGCGCCAGCAGCCAACCTTCGTCCACATCGGATACGCAGTATTTT.

The gene calls are TRBV5-1 and TRBJ2-2, with D maybe TRBD2 (5 bases). The V gene's germline CDR1 is SGHRS and CDR2 YFSETQ. V shed 4 bases and J shed 5 bases, with 15 bases lying between them. The CDR3 runs to 15 residues. The CDR3 here is CASSLPSTGTGELFF. DNA of the CDR3: TGCGCCAGCAGCCTCCCATCTACGGGAACCGGGGAGCTGTTTTTT.

This clone has only a few counts. This chain links TRBV2 with TRBJ2-2; D not resolved. Germline V CDR1 and CDR2: SNHLY, FYNNEI. Deletions cut 4 bases from V and 6 bases from J, with 18 bases between. The CDR3 covers 16 residues. The CDR3 nucleotides read TGTGCCAGCAGTGTAAGAAGCTTCATAAACCCCGGGGAGCTGTTTTTT. Translating gives CASSVRSFINPGELFF.

The J gene is TRBJ1-2, the V gene TRBV2; 8 bases map to TRBD1. The V segment lost 4 bases and the J segment 4 bases; nucleotides outside the gene matches: 8. From germline, CDR1 is SNHLY and CDR2 FYNNEI. There are 15 residues in the CDR3. CDR3 sequence (DNA): TGTGCCAGCAGTGGGGTCAGGGGGCGATTCTATGGCTACACCTTC. Translated: CASSGVRGRFYGYTF.

V is TRBV18 and J is TRBJ1-3; D might be TRBD1 (6 bases). The CDR3 spans 14 residues. The V and J ends lost 3 bases and 5 bases respectively, with 11 bases between them. Germline CDR1 is KGHSH and CDR2 is LQKENI. The CDR3 DNA sequence: TGTGCCAGCTCACCGACAGGTAGTCGAAACACCATATATTTT. It is translated as CASSPTGSRNTIYF.

The rearrangement joins TRBV7-2 to TRBJ1-6; D is ambiguous. V dropped 1 base and J dropped 7 bases, with 11 bases sitting between them. CDR3 size: 15 residues. The germline gives CDR1 SGHTA, CDR2 FQGNSA. The chain's CDR3 is CASSLEAGRNSPLHF. CDR3 DNA: TGTGCCAGCAGCTTAGAGGCAGGCAGGAATTCACCCCTCCACTTT.

CDR3 amino acids: CANGAGANVLTF. The CDR3 DNA follows: TGTGCCAACGGTGCTGGGGCCAACGTCCTGACTTTC. This chain links TRBV10-3 with TRBJ2-6; no reliable D call. CDR1 and CDR2 from the germline V gene are ENHRY and SYGVKD. The CDR3 length is 12 residues. Trimming pared 10 bases from V and 2 bases from J, leaving 6 bases between.

This chain uses TRBV11-3 with TRBJ2-7, with D possibly being TRBD2 (6 bases). Trimming took 5 bases from V and 2 from J, leaving 10 bases between them. The CDR3 is 13 residues long. CDR1 SGHNT and CDR2 YENEEA come from the germline V gene. Here the CDR3 reads CASSLRGTYEQYF. CDR3 DNA: TGTGCCAGCAGCCTGCGGGGAACCTACGAGCAGTACTTC.

The CDR3 sequence: CASRSDSQETQYF. CDR3 coding DNA: TGTGCCAGCAGATCGGACAGCCAAGAGACCCAGTACTTC. The genes are TRBV27 and TRBJ2-5; tentative D call: TRBD1 (6 bases). The CDR3 contains 13 residues. With 6 bases removed from V and 1 base from J, the gap between germline ends came to 9 bases. Germline V gene data show CDR1 as MNHEY and CDR2 as SMNVEV (reference sequence).

The chain uses TRBV28 and TRBJ2-2; possible D gene TRBD2, 6 bases. Germline V gene sequence: CDR1 MDHEN, CDR2 SYDVKM. The CDR3 runs 16 residues. The ends were cut back, 2 bases at V and 0 bases at J, with 10 bases in the middle. Written as DNA, the CDR3 is TGTGCCAGCAGTTTACTTTTAGCGGCGAACACCGGGGAGCTGTTTTTT. This encodes CASSLLLAANTGELFF.

This clone turned up a few times. V is TRBV27 and J is TRBJ2-3; possible D gene TRBD2, 6 bases. The germline CDR1 and CDR2 sequences are MNHEY and SMNVEV (reference sequence). The CDR3 is made up of 14 amino acids. V lost 7 bases and J 4 bases, leaving 15 bases between the germline ends. The CDR3 DNA follows: TGTGCCAGCAAATTCTTCGGGAGTGCAGATACGCAGTATTTT. This encodes CASKFFGSADTQYF.